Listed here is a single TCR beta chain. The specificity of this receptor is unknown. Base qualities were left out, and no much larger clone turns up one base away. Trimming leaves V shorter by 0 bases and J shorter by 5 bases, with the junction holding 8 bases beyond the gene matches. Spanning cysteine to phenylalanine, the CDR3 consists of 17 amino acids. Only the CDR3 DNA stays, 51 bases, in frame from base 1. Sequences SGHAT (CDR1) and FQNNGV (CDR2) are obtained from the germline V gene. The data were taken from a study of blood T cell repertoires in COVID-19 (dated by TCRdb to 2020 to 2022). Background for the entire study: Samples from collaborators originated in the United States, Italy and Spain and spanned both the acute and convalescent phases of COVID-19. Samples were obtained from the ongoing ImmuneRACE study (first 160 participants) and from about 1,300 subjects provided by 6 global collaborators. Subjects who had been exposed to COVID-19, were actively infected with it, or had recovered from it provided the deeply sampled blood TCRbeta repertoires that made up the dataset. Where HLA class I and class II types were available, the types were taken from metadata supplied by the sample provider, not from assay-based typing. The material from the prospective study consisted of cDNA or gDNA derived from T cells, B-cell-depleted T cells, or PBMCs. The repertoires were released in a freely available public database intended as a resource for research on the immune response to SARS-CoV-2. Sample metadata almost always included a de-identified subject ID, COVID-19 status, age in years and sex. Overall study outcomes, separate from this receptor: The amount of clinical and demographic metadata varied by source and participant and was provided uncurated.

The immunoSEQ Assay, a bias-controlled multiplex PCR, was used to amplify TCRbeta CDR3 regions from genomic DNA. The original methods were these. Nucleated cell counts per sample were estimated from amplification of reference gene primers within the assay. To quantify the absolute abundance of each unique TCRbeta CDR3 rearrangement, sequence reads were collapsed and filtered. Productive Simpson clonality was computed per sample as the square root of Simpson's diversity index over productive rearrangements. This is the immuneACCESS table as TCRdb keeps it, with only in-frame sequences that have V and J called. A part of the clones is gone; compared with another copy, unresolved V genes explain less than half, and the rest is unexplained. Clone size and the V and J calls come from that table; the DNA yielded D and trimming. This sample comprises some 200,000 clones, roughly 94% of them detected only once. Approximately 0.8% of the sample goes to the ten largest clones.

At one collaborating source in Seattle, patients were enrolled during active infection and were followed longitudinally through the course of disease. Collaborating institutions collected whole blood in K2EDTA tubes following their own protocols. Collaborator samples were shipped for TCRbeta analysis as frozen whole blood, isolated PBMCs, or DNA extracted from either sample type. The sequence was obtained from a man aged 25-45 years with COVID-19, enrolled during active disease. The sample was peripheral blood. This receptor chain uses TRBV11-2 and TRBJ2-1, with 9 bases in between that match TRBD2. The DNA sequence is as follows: TGTGCCAGCAGCTTAGATTCCCTAGCGGGGTCACACAATGAGCAGTTCTTC. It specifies CASSLDSLAGSHNEQFF. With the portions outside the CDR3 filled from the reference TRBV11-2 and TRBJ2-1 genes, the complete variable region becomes EAGVAQSPRYKIIEKRQSVAFWCNPISGHATLYWYQQILGQGPKLLIQFQNNGVVDDSQLPKDRFSAERLKGVDSTLKIQPAKLEDSAVYLCASSLDSLAGSHNEQFFGPGTRLTVL.